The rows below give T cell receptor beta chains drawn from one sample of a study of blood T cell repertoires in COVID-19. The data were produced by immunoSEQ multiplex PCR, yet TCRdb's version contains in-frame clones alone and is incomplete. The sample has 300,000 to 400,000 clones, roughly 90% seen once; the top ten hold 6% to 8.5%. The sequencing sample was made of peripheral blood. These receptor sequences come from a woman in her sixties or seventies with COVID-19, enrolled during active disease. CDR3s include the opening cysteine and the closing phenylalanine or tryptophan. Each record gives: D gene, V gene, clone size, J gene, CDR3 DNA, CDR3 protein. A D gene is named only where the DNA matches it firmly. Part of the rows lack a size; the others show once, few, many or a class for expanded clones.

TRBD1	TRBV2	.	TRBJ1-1	TGTGCCGGTGACAGGGGAGGCACTGAAGCTTTCTTT	CAGDRGGTEAFF
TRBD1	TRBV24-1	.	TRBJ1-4	TGTGCCACCAGTGACGCGGGACAGGGTAGTGAAAAACTGTTTTTT	CATSDAGQGSEKLFF
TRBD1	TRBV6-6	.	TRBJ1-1	TGTGCCAGCCGGACAGGGGCCCCGAACACTGAAGCTTTCTTT	CASRTGAPNTEAFF
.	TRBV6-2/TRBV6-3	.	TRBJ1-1	TGTGCCAGCAGTTACGGGGGCAGGGTCACTGAAGCTTTCTTT	CASSYGGRVTEAFF
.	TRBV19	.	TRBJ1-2	TGTGCCAGTAGTATAATAGACAGATCTGTCTATGGCTACACCTTC	CASSIIDRSVYGYTF
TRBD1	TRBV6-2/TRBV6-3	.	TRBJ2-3	TGTGCCAGCAGTTACGGACAGGGGTTTGTCAGAGATACGCAGTATTTT	CASSYGQGFVRDTQYF
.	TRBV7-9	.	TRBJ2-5	TGTGCCAGCAGCTGGGGAGGGGGACAAGAGACCCAGTACTTC	CASSWGGGQETQYF
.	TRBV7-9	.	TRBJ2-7	TGTGCCAGCAGCGATAGGGGTGGCGGGCGGACTACTTACGAGCAGTACTTC	CASSDRGGGRTTYEQYF
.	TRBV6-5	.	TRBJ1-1	TGTGCCAGCACCCCCGGAGGGCGACGGGACACTGAAGCTTTCTTT	CASTPGGRRDTEAFF
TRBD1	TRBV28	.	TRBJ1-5	TGTGCCAGCACCGTAGGACAGGGAAATCAGCCCCAGCATTTT	CASTVGQGNQPQHF
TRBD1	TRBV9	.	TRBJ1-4	TGTGCCAGCAGCGTCCAGGGCCAGGGGGAACTGTTTTTT	CASSVQGQGELFF
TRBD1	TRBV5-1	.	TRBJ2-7	TGCGCCAGCAGCTTGGGGACAGGGGAATTTACCGAGCAGTACTTC	CASSLGTGEFTEQYF
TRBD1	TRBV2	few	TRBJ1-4	TGTGCCAGCAGTGAACCGGGACAGGTTGATGAAAAACTGTTTTTT	CASSEPGQVDEKLFF
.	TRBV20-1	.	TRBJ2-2	TGCAGTGCTAGCGGAGGCGGGGAGCTGTTTTTT	CSASGGGELFF
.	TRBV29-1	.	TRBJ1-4	TGCACCCCACTACAAGCAACTAATGAAAAACTGTTTTTT	CTPLQATNEKLFF
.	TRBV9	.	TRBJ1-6	TGTGCCAGCAGCGTAGCTCCGAAAGGGGCTGAGGTGACCCTCCACTTT	CASSVAPKGAEVTLHF
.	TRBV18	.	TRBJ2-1	TGTGCCAGCTCACCAGAACAGGGAAGTAAGGAGTTCTTC	CASSPEQGSKEFF
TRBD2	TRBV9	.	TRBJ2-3	TGTGCCAGCAGCGAAGGACTAGCGGGGGTCGATACGCAGTATTTT	CASSEGLAGVDTQYF
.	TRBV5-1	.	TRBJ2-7	TGCGCCAGCAGCTTGGGCCCTAATAAGCCCGAGCAGTACTTC	CASSLGPNKPEQYF
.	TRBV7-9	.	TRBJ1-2	TGTGCCAGCAGCTTCCCGGGGGAGACGAGTGGCTACACCTTC	CASSFPGETSGYTF
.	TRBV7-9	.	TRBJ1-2	TGTGCCAGCAGCCTGGGCGGGGACTATGGCTACACCTTC	CASSLGGDYGYTF
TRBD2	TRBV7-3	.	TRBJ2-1	TGTGCCAGCAGATTAGCGGGGAGTGCAATCTTTGAGCAGTTCTTC	CASRLAGSAIFEQFF
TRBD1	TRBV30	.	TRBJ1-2	TGTGCCTGGAGCCCAGGCTGGGACAGGTTGTATGGCTACACCTTC	CAWSPGWDRLYGYTF
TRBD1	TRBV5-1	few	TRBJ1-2	TGCGCCAGCAGCGAAGGACAGGGCAACTATGGCTACACCTTC	CASSEGQGNYGYTF
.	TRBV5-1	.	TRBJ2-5	TGCGCCAGCAGCTCGGCGGCCCAAGAGACCCAGTACTTC	CASSSAAQETQYF
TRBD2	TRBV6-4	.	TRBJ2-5	TGTGCCAGCAGTGACTTGACCGGGACTAGCGGGGGGCCTCAAGAGACCCAGTACTTC	CASSDLTGTSGGPQETQYF
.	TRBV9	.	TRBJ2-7	TGTGCCAGCAGCGTAGCTACGGGGTACGAGCAGTACTTC	CASSVATGYEQYF
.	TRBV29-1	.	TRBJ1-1	TGCAGCGTTCGCCCGGGACTCCTACCTAAAGCTTTCTTT	CSVRPGLLPKAFF
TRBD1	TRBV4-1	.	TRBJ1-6	TGCGCCAGCAGCCAAGACAGGGGGAATAATTCACCCCTCCACTTT	CASSQDRGNNSPLHF
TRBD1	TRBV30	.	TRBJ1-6	TGTGCCTGGAGGTTACAGGGGGCATTTAATTCACCCCTCCACTTT	CAWRLQGAFNSPLHF
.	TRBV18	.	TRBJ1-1	TGTGCCAGCTCGTCAGGGGCGTACACTGAAGCTTTCTTT	CASSSGAYTEAFF
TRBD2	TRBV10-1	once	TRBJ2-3	TGCGCCAGCGGGCCTGGACTAGGATCAACAGATACGCAGTATTTT	CASGPGLGSTDTQYF
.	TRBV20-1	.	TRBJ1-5	TGCAGTGCTAGTGAGGGGGGGCAGCCCCAGCATTTT	CSASEGGQPQHF
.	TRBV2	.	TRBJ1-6	TGTGCCAGCAGTGTTATGGCAGAAAATTCACCCCTCCACTTT	CASSVMAENSPLHF
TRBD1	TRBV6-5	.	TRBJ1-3	TGTGCCAGCAGACCGGGACAGGGGCATGGAAACACCATATATTTT	CASRPGQGHGNTIYF
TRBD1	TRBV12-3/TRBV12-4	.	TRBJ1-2	TGTGCCAGCAGTTTGGGGGACAGGGATGGCTACACCTTC	CASSLGDRDGYTF
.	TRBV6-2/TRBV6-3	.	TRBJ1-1	TGTGCCAGCAGTTACTCCGGCGGGGTTTACACTGAAGCTTTCTTT	CASSYSGGVYTEAFF
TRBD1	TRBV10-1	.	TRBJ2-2	TGCGCCAGCCAAAGGACAGGCACCGGGGAGCTGTTTTTT	CASQRTGTGELFF
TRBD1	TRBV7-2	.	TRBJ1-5	TGTGCCAGCAGCTTAGACAGGGGGCGTGAGCCCCAGCATTTT	CASSLDRGREPQHF
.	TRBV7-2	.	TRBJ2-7	TGTGCCAGCAGCTTAGACGGGTCTTACTACGAGCAGTACTTC	CASSLDGSYYEQYF
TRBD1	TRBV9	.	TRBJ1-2	TGTGCCAGCAGCGGCCAGGACAGGGCCTTC	CASSGQDRAF
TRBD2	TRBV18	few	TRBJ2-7	TGTGCCAGCTCCCCGGGAAGCGGGGGGGTTGAGCAGTACTTC	CASSPGSGGVEQYF
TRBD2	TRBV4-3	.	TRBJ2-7	TGCGCCAGCAGCCAAGGCACGGGACTAGCGGGGGTGGCGTACGAGCAGTACTTC	CASSQGTGLAGVAYEQYF
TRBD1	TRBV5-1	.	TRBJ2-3	TGCGCCAGCAGTAGTGTCACAGGGGGCACAGATACGCAGTATTTT	CASSSVTGGTDTQYF
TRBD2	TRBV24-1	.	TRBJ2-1	TGTGCCACCAGTGACAGCGGGGGGTTCAATGAGCAGTTCTTC	CATSDSGGFNEQFF
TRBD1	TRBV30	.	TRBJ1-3	TGTGCCTGGAGCCCGGGGACAGGGGGAAACACCATATATTTT	CAWSPGTGGNTIYF
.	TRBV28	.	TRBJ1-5	TGTACCGCGGGGGGATATAGCAATCAGCCCCAGCATTTT	CTAGGYSNQPQHF
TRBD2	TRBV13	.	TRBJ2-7	TGTGCCAGCAGCTCCACGACTAGCGGGGGCCTCCGCTACGAGCAGTACTTC	CASSSTTSGGLRYEQYF
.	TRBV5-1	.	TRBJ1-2	TGCGCCAGCAGCTTCCTGCAGGGGAAGGACTATGGCTACACCTTC	CASSFLQGKDYGYTF
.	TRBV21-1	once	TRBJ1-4	TGTGCCAGCAGCTGCCGTAAGGAGGGCCTTAAGTTTACTAATGAAAAACTGTTTTTT	CASSCRKEGLKFTNEKLFF
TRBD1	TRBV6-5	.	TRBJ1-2	TGTGCCAGCAGTCCCGAGAGACAGGGGTTCACCTTC	CASSPERQGFTF
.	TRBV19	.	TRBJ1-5	TGTGCCAGTAGTCAGTTTTACTATAGCAATCAGCCCCAGCATTTT	CASSQFYYSNQPQHF
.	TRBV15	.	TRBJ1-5	TGTGCCACCAGCAGAGAACAGGTGGTCCAGCCCCAGCATTTT	CATSREQVVQPQHF
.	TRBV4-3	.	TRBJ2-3	TGCGCCAGCAGCCAAGTGTCAGGAGATACGCAGTATTTT	CASSQVSGDTQYF
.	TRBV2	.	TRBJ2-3	TGTGCCAGCTCCTCCAGGGCGAGCACAGATACGCAGTATTTT	CASSSRASTDTQYF
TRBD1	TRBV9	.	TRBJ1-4	TGTGCCAGCAGCACAACAGGGGGCTGGAGTGAAAAACTGTTTTTT	CASSTTGGWSEKLFF
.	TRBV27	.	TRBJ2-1	TGTGCCAGCAGTCCCTGGGGGGTCAGCTACAATGAGCAGTTCTTC	CASSPWGVSYNEQFF
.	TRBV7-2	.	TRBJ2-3	TGTGCCAGCAGCCCAAGTTTTGACAGGACAGATACGCAGTATTTT	CASSPSFDRTDTQYF
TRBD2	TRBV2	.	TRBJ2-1	TGTGCCAGCAGTAACAGCGGGGGGGCCTACAATGAGCAGTTCTTC	CASSNSGGAYNEQFF